This T cell receptor (beta chain) was captured in a study of STAT5B mutations in CD4+ large granular lymphocyte leukemia. Of note for this clone: Its antigen is as yet unknown.

The study's findings and limits: Patient CD4-sorted repertoires looked more clonal than healthy CD4+ repertoires, even without putative leukemic clones.

Germline V gene data show CDR1 as MNHNS and CDR2 as SASEGT. The CDR3 extends over 14 amino acids. Trimming at V came to 7 bases and at J to 3 bases, leaving 5 bases not matched to a gene. TCRdb keeps only in-frame clones here, not all; method: immunoSEQ multiplex PCR. In the table there are some 45,000 clones, 80% to 90% of which are singletons. The clonotype was recovered from a human donor in good health. The rearrangement links TRBV6-1 to TRBJ1-4; TRBD1 agrees at 7 bases. What was sequenced was CD4+ T cells from blood buffy coats. CDR3: CASIQGGPNEKLFF. The CDR3 bases are TGTGCCAGCATCCAGGGGGGGCCTAATGAAAAACTGTTTTTT.